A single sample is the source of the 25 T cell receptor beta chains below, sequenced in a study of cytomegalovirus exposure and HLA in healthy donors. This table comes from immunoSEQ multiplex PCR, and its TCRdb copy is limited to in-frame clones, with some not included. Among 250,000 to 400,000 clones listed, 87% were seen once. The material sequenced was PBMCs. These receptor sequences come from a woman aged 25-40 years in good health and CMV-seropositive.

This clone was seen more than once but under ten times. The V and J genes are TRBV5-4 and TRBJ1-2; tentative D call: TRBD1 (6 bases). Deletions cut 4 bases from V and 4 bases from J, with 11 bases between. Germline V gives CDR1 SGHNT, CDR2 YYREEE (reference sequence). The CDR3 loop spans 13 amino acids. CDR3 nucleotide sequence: TGTGCCAGCAGCCTGACAGGACCCTATGGCTACACCTTC. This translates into CASSLTGPYGYTF.

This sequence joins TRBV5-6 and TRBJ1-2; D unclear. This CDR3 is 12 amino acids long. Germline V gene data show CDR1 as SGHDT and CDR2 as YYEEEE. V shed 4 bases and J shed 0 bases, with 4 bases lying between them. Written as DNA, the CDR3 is TGTGCCAGCAGCGTTACTAACTATGGCTACACCTTC. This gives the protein CASSVTNYGYTF.

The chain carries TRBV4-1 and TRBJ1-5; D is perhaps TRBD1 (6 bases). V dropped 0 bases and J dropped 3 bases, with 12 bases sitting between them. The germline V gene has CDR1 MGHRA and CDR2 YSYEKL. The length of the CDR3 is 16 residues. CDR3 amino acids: CASSQESPGVNQPQHF. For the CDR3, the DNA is TGCGCCAGCAGCCAAGAGTCCCCAGGGGTCAATCAGCCCCAGCATTTT.

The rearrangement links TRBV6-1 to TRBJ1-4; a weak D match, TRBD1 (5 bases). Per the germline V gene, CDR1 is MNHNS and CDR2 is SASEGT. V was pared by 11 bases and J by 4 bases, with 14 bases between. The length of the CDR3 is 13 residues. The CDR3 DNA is TGTGCCGGCTCCAGGGAGGTTAATGAAAAACTGTTTTTT. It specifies CAGSREVNEKLFF.

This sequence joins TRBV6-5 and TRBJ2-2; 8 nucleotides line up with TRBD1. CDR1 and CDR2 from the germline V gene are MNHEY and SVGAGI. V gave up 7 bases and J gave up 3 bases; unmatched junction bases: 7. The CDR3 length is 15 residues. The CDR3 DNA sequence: TGTGCCAGCACTCCCGGGACAGGAGACACCGGGGAGCTGTTTTTT. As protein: CASTPGTGDTGELFF.

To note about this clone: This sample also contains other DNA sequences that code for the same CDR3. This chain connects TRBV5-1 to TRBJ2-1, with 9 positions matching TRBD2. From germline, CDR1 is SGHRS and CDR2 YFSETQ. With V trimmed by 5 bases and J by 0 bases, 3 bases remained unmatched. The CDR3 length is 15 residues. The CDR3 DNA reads TGCGCCAGCAGACCGACTAGCGGCTCCTACAATGAGCAGTTCTTC. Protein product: CASRPTSGSYNEQFF.

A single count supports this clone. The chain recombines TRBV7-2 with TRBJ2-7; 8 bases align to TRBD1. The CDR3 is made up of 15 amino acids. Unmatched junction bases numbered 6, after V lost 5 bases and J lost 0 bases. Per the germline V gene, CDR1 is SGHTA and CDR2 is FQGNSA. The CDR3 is CASSVGQAASYEQYF. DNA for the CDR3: TGTGCCAGCAGCGTGGGACAGGCGGCCTCCTACGAGCAGTACTTC.

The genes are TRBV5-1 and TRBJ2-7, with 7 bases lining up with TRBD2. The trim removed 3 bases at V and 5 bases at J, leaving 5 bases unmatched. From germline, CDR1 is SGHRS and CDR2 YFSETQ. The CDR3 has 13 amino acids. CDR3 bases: TGCGCCAGCAGCTCGGCCGGGGGGAACGAGCAGTACTTC. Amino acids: CASSSAGGNEQYF. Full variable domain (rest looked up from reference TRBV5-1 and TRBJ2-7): KAGVTQTPRYLIKTRGQQVTLSCSPISGHRSVSWYQQTPGQGLQFLFEYFSETQRNKGNFPGRFSGRQFSNSRSEMNVSTLELGDSALYLCASSSAGGNEQYFGPGTRLTVT.

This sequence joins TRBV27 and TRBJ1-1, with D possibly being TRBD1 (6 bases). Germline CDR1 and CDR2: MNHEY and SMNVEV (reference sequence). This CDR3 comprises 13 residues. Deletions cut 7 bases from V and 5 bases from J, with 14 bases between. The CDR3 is CASTEGGNTEAFF. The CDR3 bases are TGTGCCAGCACCGAGGGGGGAAATACTGAAGCTTTCTTT.

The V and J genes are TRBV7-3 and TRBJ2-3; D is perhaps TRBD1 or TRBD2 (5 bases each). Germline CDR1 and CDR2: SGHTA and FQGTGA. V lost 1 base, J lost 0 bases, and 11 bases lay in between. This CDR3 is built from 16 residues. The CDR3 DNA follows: TGTGCCAGCAGCTTAAGGGTCCGGGACAGCACAGATACGCAGTATTTT. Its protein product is CASSLRVRDSTDTQYF.

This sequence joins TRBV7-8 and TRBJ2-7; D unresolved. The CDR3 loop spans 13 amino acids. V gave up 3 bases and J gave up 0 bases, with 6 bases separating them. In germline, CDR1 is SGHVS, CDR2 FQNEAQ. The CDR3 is CASSFKSSYEQYF. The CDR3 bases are TGTGCCAGCAGCTTTAAGAGCTCCTACGAGCAGTACTTC.

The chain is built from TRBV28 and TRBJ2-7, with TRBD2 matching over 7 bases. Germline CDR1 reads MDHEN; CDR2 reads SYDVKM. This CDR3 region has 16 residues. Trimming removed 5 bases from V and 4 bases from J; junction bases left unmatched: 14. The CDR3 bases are TGTGCCAGCAGTCCTTCGACTGGCGGGAGTCCGTACGAGCAGTACTTC. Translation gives CASSPSTGGSPYEQYF. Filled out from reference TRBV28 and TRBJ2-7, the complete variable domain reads DVKVTQSSRYLVKRTGEKVFLECVQDMDHENMFWYRQDPGLGLRLIYFSYDVKMKEKGDIPEGYSVSREKKERFSLILESASTNQTSMYLCASSPSTGGSPYEQYFGPGTRLTVT.

Here the CDR3 DNA reads TGTGCCAGCAGTGAATGGAGGGGGGGGACAGATACGCAGTATTTT. Translation gives CASSEWRGGTDTQYF. The J gene is TRBJ2-3, the V gene TRBV25-1; tentatively, D is TRBD2 (7 bases). Germline assignment: CDR1 MGHDK and CDR2 SYGVNS. Trimming left V 1 base short and J 3 bases short, with 11 bases between. The CDR3 sequence is 15 residues long.

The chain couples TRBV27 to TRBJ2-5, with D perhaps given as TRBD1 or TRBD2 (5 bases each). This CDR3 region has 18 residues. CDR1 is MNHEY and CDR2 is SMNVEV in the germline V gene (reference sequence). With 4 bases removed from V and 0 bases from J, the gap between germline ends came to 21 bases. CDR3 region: CASSSGTPRGAYQETQYF. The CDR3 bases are TGTGCCAGCAGTTCAGGGACCCCTAGAGGGGCCTACCAAGAGACCCAGTACTTC.

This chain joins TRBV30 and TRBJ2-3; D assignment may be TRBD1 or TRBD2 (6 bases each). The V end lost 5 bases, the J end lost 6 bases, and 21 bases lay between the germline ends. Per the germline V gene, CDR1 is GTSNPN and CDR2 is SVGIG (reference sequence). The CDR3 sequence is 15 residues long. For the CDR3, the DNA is TGTGCCTGGGGGCCCACAGGGCGACGGGAGGATACGCAGTATTTT. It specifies CAWGPTGRREDTQYF.

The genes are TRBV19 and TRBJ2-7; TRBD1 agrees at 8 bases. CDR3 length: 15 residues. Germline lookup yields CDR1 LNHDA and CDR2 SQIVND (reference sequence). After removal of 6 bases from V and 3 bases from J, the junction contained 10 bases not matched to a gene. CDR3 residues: CASSLFRDRFYEQYF. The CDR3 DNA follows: TGTGCCAGTAGCCTCTTCCGGGACAGGTTCTACGAGCAGTACTTC.

This CDR3 reads CASGIGAYEQYF. CDR3 coding DNA: TGTGCCAGCGGTATCGGGGCTTACGAGCAGTACTTC. The chain uses TRBV6-1 and TRBJ2-7; D may match TRBD1 or TRBD2 (5 bases each). Germline V gene lookup returns CDR1 MNHNS and CDR2 SASEGT. CDR3 length: 12 residues. V was shortened by 8 bases and J by 4 bases, with 12 bases between the two germline ends.

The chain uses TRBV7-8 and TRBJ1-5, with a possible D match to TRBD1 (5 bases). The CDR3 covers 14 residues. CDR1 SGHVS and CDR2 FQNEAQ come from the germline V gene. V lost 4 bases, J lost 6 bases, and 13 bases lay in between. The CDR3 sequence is CASSSGGSGQPQHF. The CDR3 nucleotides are TGTGCCAGCAGCTCCGGGGGGTCGGGTCAGCCCCAGCATTTT.

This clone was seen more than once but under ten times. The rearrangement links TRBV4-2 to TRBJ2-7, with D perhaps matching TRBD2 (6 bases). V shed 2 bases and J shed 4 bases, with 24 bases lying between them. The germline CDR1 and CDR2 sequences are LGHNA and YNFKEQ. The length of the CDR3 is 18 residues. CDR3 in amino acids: CASSQSHPRGSPVYEQYF. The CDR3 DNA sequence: TGTGCCAGCAGCCAAAGCCACCCCCGGGGGAGCCCCGTTTACGAGCAGTACTTC.

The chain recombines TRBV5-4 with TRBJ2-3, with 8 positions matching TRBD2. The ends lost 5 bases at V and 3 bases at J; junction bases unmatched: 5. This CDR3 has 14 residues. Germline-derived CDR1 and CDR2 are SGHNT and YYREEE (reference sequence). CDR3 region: CASRRGGETDTQYF. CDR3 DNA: TGTGCCAGCAGACGGGGGGGGGAGACAGATACGCAGTATTTT.

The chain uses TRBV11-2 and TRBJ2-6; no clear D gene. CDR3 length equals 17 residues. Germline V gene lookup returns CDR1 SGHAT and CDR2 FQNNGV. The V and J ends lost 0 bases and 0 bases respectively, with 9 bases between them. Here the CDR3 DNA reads TGTGCCAGCAGCTTAGACCTCTGGAACTCTGGGGCCAACGTCCTGACTTTC. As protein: CASSLDLWNSGANVLTF.

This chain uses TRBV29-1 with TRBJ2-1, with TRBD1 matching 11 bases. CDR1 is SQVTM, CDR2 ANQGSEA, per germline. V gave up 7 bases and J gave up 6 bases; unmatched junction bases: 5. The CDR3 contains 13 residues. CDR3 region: CSARTGGINEQFF. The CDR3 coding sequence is TGCAGCGCCAGGACAGGGGGCATCAATGAGCAGTTCTTC.

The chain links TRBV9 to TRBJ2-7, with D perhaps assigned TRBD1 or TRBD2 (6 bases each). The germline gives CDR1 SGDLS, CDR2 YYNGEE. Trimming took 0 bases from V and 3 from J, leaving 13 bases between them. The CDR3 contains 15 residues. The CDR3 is CASSVGGAGVYEQYF. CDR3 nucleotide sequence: TGTGCCAGCAGCGTAGGGGGGGCCGGAGTCTACGAGCAGTACTTC.

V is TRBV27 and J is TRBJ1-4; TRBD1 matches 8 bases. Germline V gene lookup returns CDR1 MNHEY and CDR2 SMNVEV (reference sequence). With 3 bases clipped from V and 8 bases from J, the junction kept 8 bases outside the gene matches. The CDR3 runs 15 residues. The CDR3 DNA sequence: TGTGCCAGCAGTTTGACAGGGGTGGCAGGGGAAAAACTGTTTTTT. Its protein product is CASSLTGVAGEKLFF.

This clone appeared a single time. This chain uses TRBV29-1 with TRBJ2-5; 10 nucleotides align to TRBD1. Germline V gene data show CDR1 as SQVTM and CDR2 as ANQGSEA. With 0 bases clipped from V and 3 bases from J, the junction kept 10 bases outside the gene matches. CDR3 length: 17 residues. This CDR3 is CSVEDGTGELVKETQYF. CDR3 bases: TGCAGCGTTGAAGACGGGACAGGGGAACTGGTGAAAGAGACCCAGTACTTC.